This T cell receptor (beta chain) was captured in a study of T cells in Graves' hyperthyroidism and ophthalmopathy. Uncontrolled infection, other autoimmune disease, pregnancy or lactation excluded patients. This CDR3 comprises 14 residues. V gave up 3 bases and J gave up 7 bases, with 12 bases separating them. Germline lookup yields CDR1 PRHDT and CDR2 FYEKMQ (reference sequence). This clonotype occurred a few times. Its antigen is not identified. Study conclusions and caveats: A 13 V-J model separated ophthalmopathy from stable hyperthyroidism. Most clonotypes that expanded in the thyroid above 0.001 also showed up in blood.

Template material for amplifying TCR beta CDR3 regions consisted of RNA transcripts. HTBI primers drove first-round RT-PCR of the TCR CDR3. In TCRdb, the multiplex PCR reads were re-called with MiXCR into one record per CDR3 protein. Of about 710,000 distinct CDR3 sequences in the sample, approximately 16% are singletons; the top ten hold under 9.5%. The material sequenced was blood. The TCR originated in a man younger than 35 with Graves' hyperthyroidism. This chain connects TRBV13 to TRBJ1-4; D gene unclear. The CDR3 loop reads CASSLTRWTEKLFF. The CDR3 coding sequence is TGTGCCAGCAGCTTGACACGATGGACTGAAAAACTGTTTTTT. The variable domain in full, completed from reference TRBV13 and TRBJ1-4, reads AAGVIQSPRHLIKEKRETATLKCYPIPRHDTVYWYQQGPGQDPQFLISFYEKMQSDKGSIPDRFSAQQFSDYHSELNMSSLELGDSALYFCASSLTRWTEKLFFGSGTQLSVL.